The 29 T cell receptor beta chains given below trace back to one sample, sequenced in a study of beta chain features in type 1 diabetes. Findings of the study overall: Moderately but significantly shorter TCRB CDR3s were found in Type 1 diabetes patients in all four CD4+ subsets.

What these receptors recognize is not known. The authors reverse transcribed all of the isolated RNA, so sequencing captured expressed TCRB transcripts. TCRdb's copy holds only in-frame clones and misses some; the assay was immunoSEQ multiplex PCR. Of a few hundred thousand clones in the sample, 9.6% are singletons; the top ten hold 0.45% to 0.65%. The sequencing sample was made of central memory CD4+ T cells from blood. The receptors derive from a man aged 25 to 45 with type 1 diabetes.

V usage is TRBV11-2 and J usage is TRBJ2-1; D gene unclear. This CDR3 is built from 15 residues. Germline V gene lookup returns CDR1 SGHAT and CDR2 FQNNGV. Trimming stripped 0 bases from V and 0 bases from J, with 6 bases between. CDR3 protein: CASSLDPSSYNEQFF. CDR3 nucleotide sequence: TGTGCCAGCAGCTTAGACCCGAGCTCCTACAATGAGCAGTTCTTC.

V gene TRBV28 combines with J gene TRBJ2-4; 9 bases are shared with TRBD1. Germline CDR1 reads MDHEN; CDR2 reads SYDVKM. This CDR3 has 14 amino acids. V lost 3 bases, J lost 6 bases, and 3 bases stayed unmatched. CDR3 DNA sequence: TGTGCCAGCAGTTTCCTGGACAGGGGAAACATTCAGTACTTC. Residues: CASSFLDRGNIQYF.

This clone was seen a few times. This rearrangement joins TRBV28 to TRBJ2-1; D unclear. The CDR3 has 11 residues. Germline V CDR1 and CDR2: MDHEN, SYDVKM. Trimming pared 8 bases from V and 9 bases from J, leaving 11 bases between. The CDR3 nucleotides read TGTGCCAGCGGAAACTGGGGTGAGCAGTTCTTC. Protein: CASGNWGEQFF.

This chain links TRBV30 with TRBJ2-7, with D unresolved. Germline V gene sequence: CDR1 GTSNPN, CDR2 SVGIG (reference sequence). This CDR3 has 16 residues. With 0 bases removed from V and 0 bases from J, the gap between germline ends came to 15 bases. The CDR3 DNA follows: TGTGCCTGGAGTGTACTGGGTACAGACACCTCCTACGAGCAGTACTTC. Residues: CAWSVLGTDTSYEQYF.

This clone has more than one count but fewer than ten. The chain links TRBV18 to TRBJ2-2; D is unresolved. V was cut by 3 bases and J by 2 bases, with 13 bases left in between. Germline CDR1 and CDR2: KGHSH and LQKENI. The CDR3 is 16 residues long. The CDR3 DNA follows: TGTGCCAGCTCACCGTTAAGTCCAAGCAACACCGGGGAGCTGTTTTTT. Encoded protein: CASSPLSPSNTGELFF. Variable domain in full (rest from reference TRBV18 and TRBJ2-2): NAGVMQNPRHLVRRRGQEARLRCSPMKGHSHVYWYRQLPEEGLKFMVYLQKENIIDESGMPKERFSAEFPKEGPSILRIQQVVRGDSAAYFCASSPLSPSNTGELFFGEGSRLTVL.

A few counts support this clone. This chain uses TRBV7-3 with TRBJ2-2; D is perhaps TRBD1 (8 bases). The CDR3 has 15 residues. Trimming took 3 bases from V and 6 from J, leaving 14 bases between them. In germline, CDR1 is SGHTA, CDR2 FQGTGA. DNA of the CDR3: TGTGCCAGCAGCTTGTGGACAGGGAGGGCCGGGGAGCTGTTTTTT. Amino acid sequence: CASSLWTGRAGELFF.

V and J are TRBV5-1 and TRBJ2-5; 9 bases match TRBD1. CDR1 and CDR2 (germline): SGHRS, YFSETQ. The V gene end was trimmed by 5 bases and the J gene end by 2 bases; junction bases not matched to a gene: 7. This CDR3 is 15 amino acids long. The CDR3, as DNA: TGCGCCAGCAGGCCCCCCGGGACAGGGCAAGAGACCCAGTACTTC. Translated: CASRPPGTGQETQYF.

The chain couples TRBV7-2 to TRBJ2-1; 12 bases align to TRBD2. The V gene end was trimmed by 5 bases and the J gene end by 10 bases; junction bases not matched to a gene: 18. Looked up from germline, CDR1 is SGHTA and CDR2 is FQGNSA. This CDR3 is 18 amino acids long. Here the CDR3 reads CASSPPFRLAGVFGEQFF. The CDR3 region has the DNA TGTGCCAGCAGCCCACCCTTCCGACTAGCGGGAGTCTTCGGGGAGCAGTTCTTC.

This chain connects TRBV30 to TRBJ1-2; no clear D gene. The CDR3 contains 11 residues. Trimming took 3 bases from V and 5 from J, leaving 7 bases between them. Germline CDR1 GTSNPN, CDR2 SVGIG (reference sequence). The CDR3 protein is CAWSRLYGYTF. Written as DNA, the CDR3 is TGTGCCTGGAGCCGGTTGTATGGCTACACCTTC.

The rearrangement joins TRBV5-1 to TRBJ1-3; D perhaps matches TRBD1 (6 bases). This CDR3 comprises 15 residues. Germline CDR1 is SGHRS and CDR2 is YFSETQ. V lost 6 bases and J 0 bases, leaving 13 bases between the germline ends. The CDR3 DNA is TGCGCCAGCACCCCAGGGGATACCTCTGGAAACACCATATATTTT. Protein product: CASTPGDTSGNTIYF. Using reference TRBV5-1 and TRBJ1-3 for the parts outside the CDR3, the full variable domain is KAGVTQTPRYLIKTRGQQVTLSCSPISGHRSVSWYQQTPGQGLQFLFEYFSETQRNKGNFPGRFSGRQFSNSRSEMNVSTLELGDSALYLCASTPGDTSGNTIYFGEGSWLTVV.

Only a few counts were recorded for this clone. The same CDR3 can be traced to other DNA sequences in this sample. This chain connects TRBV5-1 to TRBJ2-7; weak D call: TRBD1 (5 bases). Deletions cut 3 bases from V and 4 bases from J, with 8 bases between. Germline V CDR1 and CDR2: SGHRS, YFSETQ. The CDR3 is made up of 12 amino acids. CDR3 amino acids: CASSSQGYEQYF. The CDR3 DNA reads TGCGCCAGCAGCTCCCAGGGATACGAGCAGTACTTC.

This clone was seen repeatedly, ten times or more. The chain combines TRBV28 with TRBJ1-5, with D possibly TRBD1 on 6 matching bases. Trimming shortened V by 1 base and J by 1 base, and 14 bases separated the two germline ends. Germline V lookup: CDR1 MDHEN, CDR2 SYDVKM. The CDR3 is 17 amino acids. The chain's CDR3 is CASSLLRTGYSNQPQHF. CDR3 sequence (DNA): TGTGCCAGCAGTTTATTGCGCACAGGGTACAGCAATCAGCCCCAGCATTTT.

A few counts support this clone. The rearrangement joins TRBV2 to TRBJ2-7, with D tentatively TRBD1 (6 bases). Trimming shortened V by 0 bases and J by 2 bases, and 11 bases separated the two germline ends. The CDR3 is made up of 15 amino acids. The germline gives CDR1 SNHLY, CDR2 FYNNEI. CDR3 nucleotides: TGTGCCAGCAGTGAAGCGCTTCGGACAGCCTACGAGCAGTACTTC. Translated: CASSEALRTAYEQYF.

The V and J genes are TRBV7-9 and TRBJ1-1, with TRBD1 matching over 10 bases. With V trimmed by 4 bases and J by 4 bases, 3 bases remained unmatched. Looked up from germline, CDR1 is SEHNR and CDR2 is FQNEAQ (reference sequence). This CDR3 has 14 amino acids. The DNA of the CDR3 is TGTGCCAGCAGCTGGGGACAGGGGACCACTGAAGCTTTCTTT. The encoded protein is CASSWGQGTTEAFF.

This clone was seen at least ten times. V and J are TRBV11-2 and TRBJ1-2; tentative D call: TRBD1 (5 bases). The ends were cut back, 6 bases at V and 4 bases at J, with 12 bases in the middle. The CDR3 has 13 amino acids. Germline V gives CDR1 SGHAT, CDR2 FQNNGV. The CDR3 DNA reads TGTGCCAGCAGGCAACCAGGGTTCTATGGCTACACCTTC. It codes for CASRQPGFYGYTF. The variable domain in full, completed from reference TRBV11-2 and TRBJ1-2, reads EAGVAQSPRYKIIEKRQSVAFWCNPISGHATLYWYQQILGQGPKLLIQFQNNGVVDDSQLPKDRFSAERLKGVDSTLKIQPAKLEDSAVYLCASRQPGFYGYTFGSGTRLTVV.

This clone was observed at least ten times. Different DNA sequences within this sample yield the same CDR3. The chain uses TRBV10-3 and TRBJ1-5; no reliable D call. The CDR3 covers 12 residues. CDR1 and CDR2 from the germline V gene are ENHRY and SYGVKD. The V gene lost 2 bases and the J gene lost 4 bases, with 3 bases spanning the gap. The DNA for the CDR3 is TGTGCCATCAGTGAGGGTAATCAGCCCCAGCATTTT. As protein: CAISEGNQPQHF.

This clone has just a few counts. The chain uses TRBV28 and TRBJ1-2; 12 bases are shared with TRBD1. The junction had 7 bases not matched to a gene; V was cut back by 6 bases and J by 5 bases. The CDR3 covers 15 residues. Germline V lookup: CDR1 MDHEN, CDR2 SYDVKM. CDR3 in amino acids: CASSAGTGGGYGYTF. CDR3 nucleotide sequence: TGTGCCAGCAGCGCCGGGACAGGGGGCGGGTATGGCTACACCTTC.

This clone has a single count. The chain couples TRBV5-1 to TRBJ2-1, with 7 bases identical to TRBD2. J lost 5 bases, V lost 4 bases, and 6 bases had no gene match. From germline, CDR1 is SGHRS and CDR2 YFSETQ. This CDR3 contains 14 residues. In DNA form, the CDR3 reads TGCGCCAGCAGCCCCGGGACTATCAACAATGAGCAGTTCTTC. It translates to CASSPGTINNEQFF.

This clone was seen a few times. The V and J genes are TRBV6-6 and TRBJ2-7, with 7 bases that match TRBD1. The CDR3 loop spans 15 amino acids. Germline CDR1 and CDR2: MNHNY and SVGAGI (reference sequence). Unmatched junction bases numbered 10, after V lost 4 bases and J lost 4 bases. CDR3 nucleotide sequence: TGTGCCAGCAGTTCTCGGGACAGCGGTGGGTACGAGCAGTACTTC. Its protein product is CASSSRDSGGYEQYF.

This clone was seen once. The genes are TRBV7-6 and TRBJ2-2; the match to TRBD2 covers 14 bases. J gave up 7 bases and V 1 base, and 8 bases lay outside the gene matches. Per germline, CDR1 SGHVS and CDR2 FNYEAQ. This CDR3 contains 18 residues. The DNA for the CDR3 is TGTGCCAGCAGCTTAGTAACGACTAGCGGGAGGGCCGGCGGGGAGCTGTTTTTT. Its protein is CASSLVTTSGRAGGELFF.

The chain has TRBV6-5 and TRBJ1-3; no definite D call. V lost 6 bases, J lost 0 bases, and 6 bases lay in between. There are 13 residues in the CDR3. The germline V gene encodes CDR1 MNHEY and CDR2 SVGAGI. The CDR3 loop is CASRDISGNTIYF. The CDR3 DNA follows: TGTGCCAGCAGAGATATCTCTGGAAACACCATATATTTT.

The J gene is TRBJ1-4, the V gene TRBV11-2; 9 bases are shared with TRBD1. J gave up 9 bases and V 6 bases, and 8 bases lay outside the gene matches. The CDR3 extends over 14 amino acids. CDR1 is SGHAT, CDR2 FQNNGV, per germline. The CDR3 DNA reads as TGTGCCAGCAGTCGGGACAGGGCATCGCAAAAACTGTTTTTT. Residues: CASSRDRASQKLFF.

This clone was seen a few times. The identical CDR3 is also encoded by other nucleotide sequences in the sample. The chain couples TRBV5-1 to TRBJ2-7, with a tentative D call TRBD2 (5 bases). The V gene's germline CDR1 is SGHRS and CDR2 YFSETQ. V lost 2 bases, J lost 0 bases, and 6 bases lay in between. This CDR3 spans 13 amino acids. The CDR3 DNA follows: TGCGCCAGCAGCTTTGAGGGCTCCTACGAGCAGTACTTC. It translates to CASSFEGSYEQYF.

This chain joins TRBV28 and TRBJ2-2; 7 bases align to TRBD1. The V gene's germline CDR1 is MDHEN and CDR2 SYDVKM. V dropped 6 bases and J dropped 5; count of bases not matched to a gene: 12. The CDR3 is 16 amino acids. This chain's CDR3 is CASSITGAGGTGELFF. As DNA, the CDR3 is TGTGCCAGCAGCATAACAGGGGCTGGAGGAACCGGGGAGCTGTTTTTT.

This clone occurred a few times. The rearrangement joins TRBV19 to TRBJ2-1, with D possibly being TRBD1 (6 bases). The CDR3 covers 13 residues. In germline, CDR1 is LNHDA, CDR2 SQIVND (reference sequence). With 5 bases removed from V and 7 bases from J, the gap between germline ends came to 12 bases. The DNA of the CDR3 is TGTGCCAGTAGTCCCCAGGGGACGAATGAGCAGTTCTTC. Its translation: CASSPQGTNEQFF.

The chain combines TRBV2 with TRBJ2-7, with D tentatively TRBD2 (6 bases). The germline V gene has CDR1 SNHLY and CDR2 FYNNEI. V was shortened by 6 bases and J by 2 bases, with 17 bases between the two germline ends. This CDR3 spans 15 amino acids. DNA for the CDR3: TGTGCCAGCAGCGTTCTTGGCGGGGCCCCCTACGAGCAGTACTTC. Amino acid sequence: CASSVLGGAPYEQYF.

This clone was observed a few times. The CDR3 here is CASSLEGGSSYNEQFF. The CDR3 DNA is TGTGCCAGCAGCTTAGAAGGCGGGAGCTCCTACAATGAGCAGTTCTTC. This chain joins TRBV7-9 and TRBJ2-1, with 7 bases fitting TRBD2. This CDR3 has 16 amino acids. CDR1 is SEHNR and CDR2 is FQNEAQ in the germline V gene (reference sequence). With V trimmed by 1 base and J by 0 bases, 3 bases remained unmatched.

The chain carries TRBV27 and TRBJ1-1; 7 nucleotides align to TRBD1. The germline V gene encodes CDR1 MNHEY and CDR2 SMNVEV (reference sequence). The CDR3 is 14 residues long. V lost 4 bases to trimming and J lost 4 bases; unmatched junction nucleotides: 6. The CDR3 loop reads CASSSTGTATEAFF. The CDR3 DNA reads TGTGCCAGCAGTTCGACCGGGACAGCCACTGAAGCTTTCTTT.

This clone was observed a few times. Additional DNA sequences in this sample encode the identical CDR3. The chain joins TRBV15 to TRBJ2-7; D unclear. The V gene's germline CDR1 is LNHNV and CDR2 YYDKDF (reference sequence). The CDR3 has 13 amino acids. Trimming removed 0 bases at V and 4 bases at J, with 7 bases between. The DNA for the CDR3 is TGTGCCACCAGCAGAGACCGGCAGTACGAGCAGTACTTC. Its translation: CATSRDRQYEQYF.